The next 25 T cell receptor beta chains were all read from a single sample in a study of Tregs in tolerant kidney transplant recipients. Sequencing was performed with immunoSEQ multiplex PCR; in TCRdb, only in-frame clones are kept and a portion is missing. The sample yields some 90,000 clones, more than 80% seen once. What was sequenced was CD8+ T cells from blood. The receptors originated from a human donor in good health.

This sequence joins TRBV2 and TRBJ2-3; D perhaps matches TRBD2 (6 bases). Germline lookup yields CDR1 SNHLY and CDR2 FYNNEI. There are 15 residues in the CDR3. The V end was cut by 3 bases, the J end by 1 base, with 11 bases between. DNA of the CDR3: TGTGCCAGCAGTGAGCGGGGACCTGGCACAGATACGCAGTATTTT. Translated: CASSERGPGTDTQYF.

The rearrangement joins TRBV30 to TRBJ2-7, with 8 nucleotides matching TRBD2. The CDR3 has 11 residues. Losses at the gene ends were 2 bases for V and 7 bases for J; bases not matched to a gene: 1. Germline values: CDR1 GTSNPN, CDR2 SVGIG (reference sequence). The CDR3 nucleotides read TGTGCCTGGAGTCGCGGGAGGGAGCAGTACTTC. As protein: CAWSRGREQYF.

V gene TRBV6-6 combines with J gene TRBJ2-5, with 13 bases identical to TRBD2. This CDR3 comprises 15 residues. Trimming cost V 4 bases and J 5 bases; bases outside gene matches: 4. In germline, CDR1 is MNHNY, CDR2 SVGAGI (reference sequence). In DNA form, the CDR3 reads TGTGCCAGCAGTTGGGGACTAGCGGGAACTGAGACCCAGTACTTC. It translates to CASSWGLAGTETQYF.

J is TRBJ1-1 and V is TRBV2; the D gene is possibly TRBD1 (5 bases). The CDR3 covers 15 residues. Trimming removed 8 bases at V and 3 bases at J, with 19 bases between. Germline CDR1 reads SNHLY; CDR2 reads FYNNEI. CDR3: CASPLLRSGHTEAFF. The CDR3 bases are TGTGCCAGCCCGCTCTTGAGATCAGGGCACACTGAAGCTTTCTTT.

CDR3 nucleotides: TGTGCCAGCACCCCCGGGACCTTTAGCAATCAGCCCCAGCATTTT. Translating gives CASTPGTFSNQPQHF. The gene calls are TRBV2 and TRBJ1-5, with a tentative D call TRBD1 (5 bases). With 7 bases removed from V and 0 bases from J, the gap between germline ends came to 13 bases. Germline CDR1 SNHLY, CDR2 FYNNEI. CDR3 length: 15 amino acids.

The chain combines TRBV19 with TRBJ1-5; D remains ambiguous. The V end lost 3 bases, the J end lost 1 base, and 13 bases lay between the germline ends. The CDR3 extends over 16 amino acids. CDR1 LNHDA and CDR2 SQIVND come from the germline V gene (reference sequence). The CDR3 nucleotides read TGTGCCAGTAGTATCCCTGACCCGGGGAGCAATCAGCCCCAGCATTTT. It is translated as CASSIPDPGSNQPQHF. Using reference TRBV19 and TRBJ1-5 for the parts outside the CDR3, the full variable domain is DGGITQSPKYLFRKEGQNVTLSCEQNLNHDAMYWYRQDPGQGLRLIYYSQIVNDFQKGDIAEGYSVSREKKESFPLTVTSAQKNPTAFYLCASSIPDPGSNQPQHFGDGTRLSIL.

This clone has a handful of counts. The CDR3 DNA sequence: TGCAGCGTTGAAGAAGGGGCCTCCTACAATGAGCAGTTCTTC. It codes for CSVEEGASYNEQFF. V gene TRBV29-1 combines with J gene TRBJ2-1; weak D call: TRBD1 (5 bases). Trimming left V 0 bases short and J 0 bases short, with 6 bases between. From germline, CDR1 is SQVTM and CDR2 ANQGSEA. The CDR3 length is 14 residues.

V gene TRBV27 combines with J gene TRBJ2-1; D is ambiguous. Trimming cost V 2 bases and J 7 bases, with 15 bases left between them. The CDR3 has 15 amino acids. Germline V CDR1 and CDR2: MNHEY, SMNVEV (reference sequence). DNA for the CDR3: TGTGCCAGCAGTTTAAGTGCAGCATACGGGAATGAGCAGTTCTTC. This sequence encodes CASSLSAAYGNEQFF.

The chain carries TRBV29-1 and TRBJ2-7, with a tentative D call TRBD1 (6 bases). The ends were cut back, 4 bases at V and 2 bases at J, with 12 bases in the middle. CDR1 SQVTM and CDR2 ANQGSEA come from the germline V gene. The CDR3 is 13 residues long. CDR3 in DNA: TGCAGCGTTGTACAGGGACGAGCCTACGAGCAGTACTTC. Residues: CSVVQGRAYEQYF.

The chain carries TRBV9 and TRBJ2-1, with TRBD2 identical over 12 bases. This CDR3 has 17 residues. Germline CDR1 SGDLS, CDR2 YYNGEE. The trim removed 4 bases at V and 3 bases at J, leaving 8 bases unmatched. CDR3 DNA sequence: TGTGCCAGCAGCCCCAGACTAGCGGGGGCCAGCTACAATGAGCAGTTCTTC. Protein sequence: CASSPRLAGASYNEQFF. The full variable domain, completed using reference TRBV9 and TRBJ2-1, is DSGVTQTPKHLITATGQRVTLRCSPRSGDLSVYWYQQSLDQGLQFLIQYYNGEERAKGNILERFSAQQFPDLHSELNLSSLELGDSALYFCASSPRLAGASYNEQFFGPGTRLTVL.

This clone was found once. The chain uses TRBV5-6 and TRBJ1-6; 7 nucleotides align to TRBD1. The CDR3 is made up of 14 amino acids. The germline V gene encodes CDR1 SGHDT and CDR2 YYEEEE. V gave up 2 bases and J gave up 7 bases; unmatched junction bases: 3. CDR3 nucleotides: TGTGCCAGCAGCTTATTACAGGGGAATTCACCCCTCCACTTT. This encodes CASSLLQGNSPLHF.

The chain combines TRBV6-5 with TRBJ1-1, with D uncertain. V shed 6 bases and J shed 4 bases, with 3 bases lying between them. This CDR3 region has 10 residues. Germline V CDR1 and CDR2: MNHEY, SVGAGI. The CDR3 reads CASRGTEAFF. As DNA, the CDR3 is TGTGCCAGCAGGGGCACTGAAGCTTTCTTT.

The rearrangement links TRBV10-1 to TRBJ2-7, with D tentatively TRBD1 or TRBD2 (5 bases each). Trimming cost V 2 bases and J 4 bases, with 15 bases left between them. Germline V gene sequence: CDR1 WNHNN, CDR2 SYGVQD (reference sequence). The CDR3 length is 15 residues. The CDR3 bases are TGCGCCAGCAGTGAGACCGGGACGGGGCTTTACGAGCAGTACTTC. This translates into CASSETGTGLYEQYF.

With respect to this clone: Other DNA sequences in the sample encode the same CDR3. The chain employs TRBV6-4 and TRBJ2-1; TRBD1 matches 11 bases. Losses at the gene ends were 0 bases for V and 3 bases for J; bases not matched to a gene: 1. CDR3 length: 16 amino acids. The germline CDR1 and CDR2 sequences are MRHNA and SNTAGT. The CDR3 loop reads CASSDSGTGGYNEQFF. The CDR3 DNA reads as TGTGCCAGCAGTGACTCCGGGACAGGGGGCTACAATGAGCAGTTCTTC.

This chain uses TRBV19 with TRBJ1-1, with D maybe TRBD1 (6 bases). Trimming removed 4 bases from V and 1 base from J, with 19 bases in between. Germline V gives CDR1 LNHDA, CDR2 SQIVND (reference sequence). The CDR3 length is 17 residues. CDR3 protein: CASSREGDTGKNTEAFF. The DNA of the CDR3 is TGTGCCAGTAGTAGGGAGGGGGATACAGGGAAGAACACTGAAGCTTTCTTT.

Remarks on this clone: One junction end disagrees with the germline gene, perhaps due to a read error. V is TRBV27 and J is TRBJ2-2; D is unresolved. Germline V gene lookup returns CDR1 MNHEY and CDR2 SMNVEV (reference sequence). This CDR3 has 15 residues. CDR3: CASTLGWGNTGELFF. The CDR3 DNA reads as TGTGCCAGCACTTTAGGTTGGGGGAACACCGGGGAGCTGTTTTTT.

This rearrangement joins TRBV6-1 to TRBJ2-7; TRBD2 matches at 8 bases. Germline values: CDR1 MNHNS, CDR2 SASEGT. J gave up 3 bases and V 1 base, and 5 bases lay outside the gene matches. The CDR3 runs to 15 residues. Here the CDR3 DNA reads TGTGCCAGCAGTGAAGGGACTAGCAGATTCTACGAGCAGTACTTC. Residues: CASSEGTSRFYEQYF.

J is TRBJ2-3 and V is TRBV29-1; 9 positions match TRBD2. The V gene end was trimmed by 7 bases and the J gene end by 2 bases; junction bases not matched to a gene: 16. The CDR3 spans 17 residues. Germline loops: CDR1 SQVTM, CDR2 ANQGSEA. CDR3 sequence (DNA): TGCAGCGCGTGGGGGCATCCGGGACTAGCAATCACAGATACGCAGTATTTT. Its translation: CSAWGHPGLAITDTQYF.

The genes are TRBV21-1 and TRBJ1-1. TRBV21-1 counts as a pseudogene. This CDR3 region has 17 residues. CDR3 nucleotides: TGTGCCAGCAGCAAAGGCCCCGTCCCGGGGGCGGAGGCTGAAGCTTTCTTT. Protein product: CASSKGPVPGAEAEAFF.

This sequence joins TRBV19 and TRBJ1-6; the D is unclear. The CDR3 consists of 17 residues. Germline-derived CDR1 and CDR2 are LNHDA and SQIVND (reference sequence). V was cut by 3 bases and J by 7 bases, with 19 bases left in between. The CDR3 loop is CASSMFSTNLGNSPLHF. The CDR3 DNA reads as TGTGCCAGTAGTATGTTTTCCACCAATCTAGGGAATTCACCCCTCCACTTT.

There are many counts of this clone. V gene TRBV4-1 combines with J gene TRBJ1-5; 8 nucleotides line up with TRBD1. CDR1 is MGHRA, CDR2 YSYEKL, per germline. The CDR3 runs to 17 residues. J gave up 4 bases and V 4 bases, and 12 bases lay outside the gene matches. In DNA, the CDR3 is TGCGCCAGCAGCCCCAAGACAGGGGCCTTCTTTAATCAGCCCCAGCATTTT. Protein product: CASSPKTGAFFNQPQHF.

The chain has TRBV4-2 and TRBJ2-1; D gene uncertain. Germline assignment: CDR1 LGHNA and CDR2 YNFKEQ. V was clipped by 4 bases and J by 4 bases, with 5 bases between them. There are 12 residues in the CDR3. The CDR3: CASSPGYNEQFF. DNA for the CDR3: TGTGCCAGCAGCCCCGGGTACAATGAGCAGTTCTTC.

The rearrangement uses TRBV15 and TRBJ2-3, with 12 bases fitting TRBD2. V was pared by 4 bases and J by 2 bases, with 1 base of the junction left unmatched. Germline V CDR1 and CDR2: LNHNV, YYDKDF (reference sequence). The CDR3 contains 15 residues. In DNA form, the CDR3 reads TGTGCCACCAGCACTAGCGGGGGGGCCACAGATACGCAGTATTTT. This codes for CATSTSGGATDTQYF.

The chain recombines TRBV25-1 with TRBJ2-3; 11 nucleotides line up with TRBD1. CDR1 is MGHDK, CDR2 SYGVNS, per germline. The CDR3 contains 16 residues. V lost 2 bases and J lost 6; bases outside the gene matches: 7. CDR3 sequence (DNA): TGTGCCAGCAGTGAAACTAGGACAGGGGGCATGGATACGCAGTATTTT. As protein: CASSETRTGGMDTQYF.

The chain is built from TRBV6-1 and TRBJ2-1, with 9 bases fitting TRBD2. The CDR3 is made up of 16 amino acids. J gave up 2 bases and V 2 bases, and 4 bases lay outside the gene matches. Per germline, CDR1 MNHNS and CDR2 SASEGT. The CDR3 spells CASSELGLATYNEQFF. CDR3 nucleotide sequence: TGTGCCAGCAGTGAATTAGGACTAGCGACCTACAATGAGCAGTTCTTC.